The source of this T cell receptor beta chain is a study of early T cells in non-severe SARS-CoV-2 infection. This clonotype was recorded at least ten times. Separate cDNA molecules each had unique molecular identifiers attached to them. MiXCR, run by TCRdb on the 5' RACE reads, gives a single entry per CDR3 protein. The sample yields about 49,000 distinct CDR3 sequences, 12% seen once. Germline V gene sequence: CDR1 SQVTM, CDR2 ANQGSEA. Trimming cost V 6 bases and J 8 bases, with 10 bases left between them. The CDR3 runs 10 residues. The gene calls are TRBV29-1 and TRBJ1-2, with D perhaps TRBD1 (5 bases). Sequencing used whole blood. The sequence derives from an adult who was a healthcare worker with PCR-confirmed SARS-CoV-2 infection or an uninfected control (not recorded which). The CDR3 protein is CSVPGIGYTF. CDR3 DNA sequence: TGCAGCGTCCCAGGGATCGGCTACACCTTC.